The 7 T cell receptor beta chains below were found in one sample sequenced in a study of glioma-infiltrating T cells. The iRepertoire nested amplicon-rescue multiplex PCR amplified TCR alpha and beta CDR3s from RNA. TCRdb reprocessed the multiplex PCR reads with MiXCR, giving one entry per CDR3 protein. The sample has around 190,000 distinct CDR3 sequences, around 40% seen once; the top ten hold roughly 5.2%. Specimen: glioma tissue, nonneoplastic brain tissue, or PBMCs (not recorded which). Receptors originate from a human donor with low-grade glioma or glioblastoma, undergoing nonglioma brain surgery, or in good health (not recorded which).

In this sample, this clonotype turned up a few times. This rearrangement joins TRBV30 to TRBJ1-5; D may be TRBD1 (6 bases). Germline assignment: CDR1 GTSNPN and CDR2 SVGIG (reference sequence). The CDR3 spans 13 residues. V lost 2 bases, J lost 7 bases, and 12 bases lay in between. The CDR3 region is CAWSMGGEQPQHF. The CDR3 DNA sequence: TGTGCCTGGAGTATGGGGGGCGAACAGCCCCAGCATTTT.

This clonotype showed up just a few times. CDR3 nucleotides: TGCGCCAGCAGCTCCAGGGTTTGGGGCACTGAAGCTTTCTTT. Its translation is CASSSRVWGTEAFF. The genes are TRBV5-1 and TRBJ1-1; D might be TRBD1 (5 bases). CDR1 is SGHRS and CDR2 is YFSETQ in the germline V gene. This CDR3 is 14 amino acids long. Deletions cut 3 bases from V and 4 bases from J, with 13 bases between.

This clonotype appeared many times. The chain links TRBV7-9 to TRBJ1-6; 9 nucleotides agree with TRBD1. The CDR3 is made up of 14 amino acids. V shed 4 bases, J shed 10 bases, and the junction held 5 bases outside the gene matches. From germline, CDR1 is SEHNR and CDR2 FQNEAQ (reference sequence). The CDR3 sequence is CASSSGQGGSPLHF. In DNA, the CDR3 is TGTGCCAGCAGCTCGGGACAGGGAGGATCACCCCTCCACTTT.

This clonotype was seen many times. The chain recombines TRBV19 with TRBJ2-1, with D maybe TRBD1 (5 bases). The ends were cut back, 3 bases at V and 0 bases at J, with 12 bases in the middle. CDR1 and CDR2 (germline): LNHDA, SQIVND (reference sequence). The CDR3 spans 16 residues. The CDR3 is CASSIQGLGSYNEQFF. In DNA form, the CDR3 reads TGTGCCAGTAGTATTCAGGGTCTGGGCTCCTACAATGAGCAGTTCTTC.

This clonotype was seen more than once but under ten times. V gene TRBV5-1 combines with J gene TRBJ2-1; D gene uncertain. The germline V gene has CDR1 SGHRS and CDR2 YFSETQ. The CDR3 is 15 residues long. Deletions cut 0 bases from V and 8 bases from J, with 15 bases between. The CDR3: CASSLDGPPRDEQFF. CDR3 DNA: TGCGCCAGCAGCTTGGATGGCCCGCCTCGCGATGAGCAGTTCTTC.

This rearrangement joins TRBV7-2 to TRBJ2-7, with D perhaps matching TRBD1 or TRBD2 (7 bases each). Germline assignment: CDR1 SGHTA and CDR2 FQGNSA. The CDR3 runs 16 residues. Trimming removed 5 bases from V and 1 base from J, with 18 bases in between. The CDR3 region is CASSPRGRERSYEQYF. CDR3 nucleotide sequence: TGTGCCAGCAGCCCTAGGGGGCGGGAGCGGTCCTACGAGCAGTACTTC. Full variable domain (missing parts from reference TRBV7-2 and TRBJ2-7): GAGVSQSPSNKVTEKGKDVELRCDPISGHTALYWYRQSLGQGLEFLIYFQGNSAPDKSGLPSDRFSAERTGGSVSTLTIQRTQQEDSAVYLCASSPRGRERSYEQYFGPGTRLTVT.

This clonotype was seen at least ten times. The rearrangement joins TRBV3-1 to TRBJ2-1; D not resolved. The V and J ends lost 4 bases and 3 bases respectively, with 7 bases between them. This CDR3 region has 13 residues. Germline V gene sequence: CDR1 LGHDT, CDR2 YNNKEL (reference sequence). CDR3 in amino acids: CASSLGNYNEQFF. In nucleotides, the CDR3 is TGTGCCAGCAGCCTGGGAAACTACAATGAGCAGTTCTTC.